The present TCR beta chain was sequenced within a study of human CD8 memory T cell subsets. Study results and caveats: Of all T cell receptor chains, just the beta chains were sequenced in this study. Higher diversity in stem-like memory T cells than in precursor exhausted T cells was suggested by Chao1 estimates.

Preparation of the TCR beta libraries relied on UMI-labeled 5' RACE. TCRdb re-called the 5' RACE reads; every CDR3 protein appears as one record, without DNA. Its listing shows 6,200 or so distinct CDR3 sequences. Enrichment for total CD8+ T cells was performed by negative magnetic separation. The V gene's germline CDR1 is LNHDA and CDR2 SQIVND (reference sequence). The CDR3 sequence is 16 residues long. About this clonotype itself: Its target is unknown.

The specimen was CD8+ stem-like memory T cells (TSCM and TCM) sorted from PBMCs. Sample subset: stem-like memory CD8 T cells (TSTEM), CCR7+ PD-1- TIGIT-. The TCR was taken from a human donor in good health. The rearrangement links TRBV19 to TRBJ2-2; TCRdb's D call of TRBD1 is untestable without DNA. CDR3 region: CASSIAPDTNTGELFF.